These 10 T cell receptor beta chains came from one sample sequenced in a study of regulatory T cells in long-lasting Graves disease. Sample time point: persistent/refractory GD, antithyroid drugs over 5 years with positive TRAb. Making the TCR library involved RNA that had been extracted from PBMCs. According to the study, TCR beta libraries were built with iRepertoire HTBI primers and CDR3-region Arm-PCR. TCRdb redid the calling of the multiplex PCR reads with MiXCR, one entry per CDR3 protein. This sample yields 400,000 or so distinct CDR3 sequences, of which about 20% are seen a single time; about a quarter belongs to the top ten. This material consisted of peripheral blood mononuclear cells (PBMCs), taken when the disease was refractory, from a patient treated with antithyroid drugs. These receptors all stem from a female donor with Graves disease.

This clonotype turned up a few times. The genes are TRBV5-5 and TRBJ2-7; D ambiguous. Germline assignment: CDR1 SGHKS and CDR2 YYEKEE (reference sequence). V shed 6 bases and J shed 0 bases, with 10 bases lying between them. This CDR3 is 13 amino acids long. Here the CDR3 DNA reads TGTGCCAGCAACGACCCTAACTCCTACGAGCAGTACTTC. Its translation is CASNDPNSYEQYF.

This clonotype has a count of ten or more. This chain joins TRBV9 and TRBJ1-2; D ambiguous. The CDR3 runs to 12 residues. The germline gives CDR1 SGDLS, CDR2 YYNGEE. The V end lost 0 bases, the J end lost 7 bases, and 7 bases lay between the germline ends. CDR3 nucleotides: TGTGCCAGCAGCGTAGTCGGGTCTGGCTACACCTTC. It yields the protein CASSVVGSGYTF.

Only a few counts were recorded for this clonotype. The chain has TRBV19 and TRBJ1-1, with unresolved D. The CDR3 has 14 amino acids. Trimming removed 2 bases from V and 1 base from J, with 8 bases in between. Looked up from germline, CDR1 is LNHDA and CDR2 is SQIVND (reference sequence). DNA of the CDR3: TGTGCCAGTAGTATAAGAGATACGAACACTGAAGCTTTCTTT. Its protein product is CASSIRDTNTEAFF. Drawing the rest from reference TRBV19 and TRBJ1-1, the complete variable domain is DGGITQSPKYLFRKEGQNVTLSCEQNLNHDAMYWYRQDPGQGLRLIYYSQIVNDFQKGDIAEGYSVSREKKESFPLTVTSAQKNPTAFYLCASSIRDTNTEAFFGQGTRLTVV.

This clonotype showed up many times. The V gene is TRBV6-5, the J gene TRBJ2-7; TRBD2 is a possible D gene (6 bases). V was trimmed by 8 bases and J by 1 base, leaving 18 bases between them. The CDR3 runs to 15 residues. Germline lookup yields CDR1 MNHEY and CDR2 SVGAGI. The CDR3 coding sequence is TGTGCCAGCGGTTTGGAGGGGTTAGCTTCCTACGAGCAGTACTTC. Translating gives CASGLEGLASYEQYF.

This clonotype was found many times. The chain is built from TRBV20-1 and TRBJ2-7, with 10 bases lining up with TRBD2. Germline V gene lookup returns CDR1 DFQATT and CDR2 SNEGSKA (reference sequence). J lost 2 bases, V lost 4 bases, and 2 bases had no gene match. CDR3 size: 13 residues. The CDR3 reads CSATSGRAYEQYF. The DNA for the CDR3 is TGCAGTGCTACGAGCGGGAGGGCCTACGAGCAGTACTTC.

The chain joins TRBV7-6 to TRBJ2-3; 7 nucleotides align to TRBD2. Germline CDR1 is SGHVS and CDR2 is FNYEAQ. The CDR3 runs to 17 residues. Unmatched junction bases numbered 9, after V lost 3 bases and J lost 0 bases. As DNA, the CDR3 is TGTGCCAGCAGCTTCCTAAGCGGGGAGGAAAGCACAGATACGCAGTATTTT. Translating it yields CASSFLSGEESTDTQYF. The full variable domain, with the rest looked up from reference TRBV7-6 and TRBJ2-3, is GAGVSQSPRYKVTKRGQDVALRCDPISGHVSLYWYRQALGQGPEFLTYFNYEAQQDKSGLPNDRFSAERPEGSISTLTIQRTEQRDSAMYRCASSFLSGEESTDTQYFGPGTRLTVL.

For this clonotype: This may be a read error, as it is one base from a much larger clone. The genes are TRBV7-2 and TRBJ1-2, with 7 bases fitting TRBD1. Germline CDR1 SGHTA, CDR2 FQGNSA. The CDR3 extends over 15 amino acids. Here the CDR3 reads CGSSLGQGVSYGYTF. The CDR3 DNA reads TGTGGCAGCAGCTTAGGTCAGGGGGTGTCCTATGGCTACACCTTC.

About this clonotype itself: This may come from a read error, since a much larger clone is one base off. The chain links TRBV2 to TRBJ1-1, with D perhaps TRBD1 (5 bases). Germline V gene sequence: CDR1 SNHLY, CDR2 FYNNEI. CDR3 length equals 15 residues. The CDR3 here is CAGRENQSPNTEAFF. DNA of the CDR3: TGTGCCGGCAGGGAAAACCAATCCCCGAACACTGAAGCTTTCTTT.

This clonotype came up a few times. The V gene is TRBV19, the J gene TRBJ1-5, with 10 bases aligning to TRBD1. V lost 0 bases, J lost 2 bases, and 4 bases stayed unmatched. This CDR3 is 17 amino acids long. The V gene's germline CDR1 is LNHDA and CDR2 SQIVND (reference sequence). The CDR3 region has the DNA TGTGCCAGTAGTATAGATCCCGGACAGGGGGGCAATCAGCCCCAGCATTTT. Its translation is CASSIDPGQGGNQPQHF. Based on the CDR3 plus reference TRBV19 and TRBJ1-5, the full variable domain is DGGITQSPKYLFRKEGQNVTLSCEQNLNHDAMYWYRQDPGQGLRLIYYSQIVNDFQKGDIAEGYSVSREKKESFPLTVTSAQKNPTAFYLCASSIDPGQGGNQPQHFGDGTRLSIL.

This clonotype was observed at least ten times. The V gene is TRBV28, the J gene TRBJ1-5; TRBD1 matches at 12 bases. Germline CDR1 MDHEN, CDR2 SYDVKM. The V gene end was trimmed by 6 bases and the J gene end by 3 bases; junction bases not matched to a gene: 9. This CDR3 region has 17 residues. CDR3 in amino acids: CASRPGTGGVHNQPQHF. Written as DNA, the CDR3 is TGTGCCAGCAGACCCGGGACAGGGGGCGTCCACAATCAGCCCCAGCATTTT.